A single T cell receptor beta chain is shown here with its context. Its matching antigen is unknown. These data come from a study of cytomegalovirus exposure and HLA in healthy donors. Points from the study as a whole: Data from an earlier analysis indicated that most TCR beta V segments were productive either about 90% or about 30% of the time.

PCR employed 60 Vbeta and 13 Jbeta primers. Only in-frame clones appear in the TCRdb table, and some are missing; sequencing was by immunoSEQ multiplex PCR. The table shows approximately 91,000 clones, with about four fifths occurring only once. The source is a human donor in good health. The sequencing input was PBMCs.

CDR3 bases: TGTGCCAGCAGCTTGAAGTTGGGGACAGGGACCTATGGCTACACCTTC. Its protein product is CASSLKLGTGTYGYTF. The rearrangement links TRBV5-4 to TRBJ1-2, with 9 nucleotides matching TRBD1. The germline V gene encodes CDR1 SGHNT and CDR2 YYREEE (reference sequence). Unmatched junction bases numbered 8, after V lost 1 base and J lost 4 bases. CDR3 size: 16 residues.